The source of this T cell receptor beta chain is a study of T cell repertoires in cytomegalovirus infection. For the study at large: Shared public TCR beta signatures pointed to both CMV infection and a matching HLA type.

TCRdb passed the reads through MiXCR, listing each CDR3 protein once. The table has roughly 760,000 distinct CDR3 sequences, 35% seen once. General study results and limits: HLA-C-restricted TCR beta clonotypes specific for CMV led the ex vivo response. The cumulative frequency of public TCR beta families distinguished individuals who carried CMV together with the relevant HLA.

This CDR3 comprises 13 residues. Germline V CDR1 and CDR2: MGHDK, SYGVNS. V dropped 3 bases and J dropped 0 bases, with 3 bases sitting between them. This clonotype was detected ten times or more. Its antigen is not identified. This chain links TRBV25-1 with TRBJ2-4; no definite D call. The source material was PBMCs. The origin of this receptor is a human donor in good health (CMV status not recorded). Some clones in this sample may be carry-over from other donors' samples. The CDR3 loop reads CASSDLAKNIQYF. CDR3 DNA sequence: TGTGCCAGCAGTGACTTAGCCAAAAACATTCAGTACTTC.